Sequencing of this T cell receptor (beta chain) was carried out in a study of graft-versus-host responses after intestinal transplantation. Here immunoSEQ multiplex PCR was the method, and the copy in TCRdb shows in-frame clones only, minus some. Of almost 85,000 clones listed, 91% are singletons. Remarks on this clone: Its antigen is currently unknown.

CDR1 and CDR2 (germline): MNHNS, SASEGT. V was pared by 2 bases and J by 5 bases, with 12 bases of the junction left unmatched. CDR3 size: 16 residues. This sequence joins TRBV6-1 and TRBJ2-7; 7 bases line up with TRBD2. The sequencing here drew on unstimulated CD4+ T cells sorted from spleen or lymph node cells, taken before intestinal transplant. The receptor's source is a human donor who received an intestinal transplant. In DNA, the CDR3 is TGTGCCAGCAGTGAAAGGATCCGCCCGGGGGGAGACGAGCAGTACTTC. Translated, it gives CASSERIRPGGDEQYF.